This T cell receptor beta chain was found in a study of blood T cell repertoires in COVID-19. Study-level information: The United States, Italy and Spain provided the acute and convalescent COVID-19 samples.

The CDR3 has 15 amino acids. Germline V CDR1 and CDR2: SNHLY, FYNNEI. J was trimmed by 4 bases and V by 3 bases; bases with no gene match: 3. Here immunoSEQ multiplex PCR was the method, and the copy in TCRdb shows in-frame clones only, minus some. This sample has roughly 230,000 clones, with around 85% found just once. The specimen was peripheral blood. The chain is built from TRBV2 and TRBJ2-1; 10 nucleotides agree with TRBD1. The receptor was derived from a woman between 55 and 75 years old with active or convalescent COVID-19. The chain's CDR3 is CASSDGDRGYNEQFF. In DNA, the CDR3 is TGTGCCAGCAGTGACGGGGACAGGGGATACAATGAGCAGTTCTTC.